One sample yielded the 7 T cell receptor beta chains listed below, sequenced in a study of response to subunit inactivated influenza vaccine. TCRdb re-analysed the RT-PCR reads in MiXCR, keeping a single row per CDR3 protein. The sample holds about 500,000 distinct CDR3 sequences, 13% seen once. The sequenced sample was PBMCs from blood, obtained around seven weeks after vaccination. The receptors shown here come from a man aged 45-65 years who received an inactivated influenza vaccine.

This clonotype was observed a few times. The J gene is TRBJ2-7, the V gene TRBV5-1, with 7 bases fitting TRBD2. J lost 2 bases, V lost 2 bases, and 10 bases had no gene match. This CDR3 is 16 amino acids long. Germline CDR1 SGHRS, CDR2 YFSETQ. The CDR3 protein is CASSFDFGEGPYEQYF. CDR3 nucleotides: TGCGCCAGCAGCTTCGACTTTGGGGAGGGCCCCTACGAGCAGTACTTC.

This clonotype occurred a few times. This chain links TRBV10-3 with TRBJ2-1; TRBD2 agrees at 7 bases. The CDR3 has 19 amino acids. The J segment lost 0 bases and the V segment lost 2 bases, leaving 13 bases of the junction unmatched. Germline V CDR1 and CDR2: ENHRY, SYGVKD. Here the CDR3 DNA reads TGTGCCATCAGTGAGCCTCCTGGGGGGAGGGCTCACTCCTACAATGAGCAGTTCTTC. It yields the protein CAISEPPGGRAHSYNEQFF.

This chain connects TRBV24-1 to TRBJ2-5; a weak D match, TRBD1 (5 bases). Trimming stripped 5 bases from V and 5 bases from J, with 14 bases between. The CDR3 consists of 14 residues. Germline loops: CDR1 KGHDR, CDR2 SFDVKD. CDR3 coding DNA: TGTGCCACCAGTGCCGCAGTCCCAGGGGAGACCCAGTACTTC. Residues: CATSAAVPGETQYF.

The chain joins TRBV6-2 or TRBV6-3 to TRBJ2-3; TRBD2 matches 8 bases. With 0 bases clipped from V and 6 bases from J, the junction kept 5 bases outside the gene matches. Germline V gene data show CDR1 as MNHEY and CDR2 as SVGEGT. The CDR3 totals 15 residues. The CDR3 reads CASSYSVAGGDTQYF. CDR3 sequence (DNA): TGTGCCAGCAGTTACTCGGTGGCGGGGGGCGATACGCAGTATTTT.

The chain recombines TRBV4-1 with TRBJ2-5, with 10 bases fitting TRBD2. Trimming took 1 base from V and 4 from J; bases not matched to a gene: 12. CDR1 is MGHRA, CDR2 YSYEKL, per germline. The CDR3 runs 18 residues. DNA of the CDR3: TGCGCCAGCAGCCAAGGGTCTAGCGGGGGTACTAGTCCAGAGACCCAGTACTTC. It yields the protein CASSQGSSGGTSPETQYF.

CDR3 sequence: CASSKGQELSGEQYF. The CDR3 DNA reads as TGTGCCAGCAGTAAGGGACAGGAATTATCGGGAGAGCAGTACTTC. The chain is built from TRBV12-3 or TRBV12-4 and TRBJ2-7, with 8 bases that match TRBD1. CDR3 size: 15 residues. Trimming took 5 bases from V and 7 from J; bases not matched to a gene: 13.

J is TRBJ2-3 and V is TRBV3-1; 11 bases line up with TRBD2. V lost 4 bases and J lost 4; bases outside the gene matches: 4. Germline-derived CDR1 and CDR2 are LGHDT and YNNKEL (reference sequence). CDR3 length: 15 amino acids. CDR3 DNA sequence: TGTGCCAGCAGCCCCCTTAGCGGGGGGGCAGATACGCAGTATTTT. Its translation is CASSPLSGGADTQYF.